Detailed here is one T cell receptor beta chain. Antigen: not known. This entry belongs to a study of T cell responses to AZD1222 COVID-19 vaccine. Overall study results and limits: The study reported that nearly half of spike-specific TCRs target unmutated variant regions.

Produced via immunoSEQ multiplex PCR; TCRdb's table is partial and in-frame only. Of 100,000 to 150,000 clones listed, around 90% were seen once; the top ten hold roughly 1.1%. The source was peripheral blood, collected 28 days after the second AZD1222 dose. This clonotype was obtained from an adult who received the AZD1222 COVID-19 vaccine.

DNA of the CDR3: TGTGCCAGCTCACCCCCTGGGGTGAGGGATGAGCAGTTCTTC. This sequence encodes CASSPPGVRDEQFF. This chain links TRBV18 with TRBJ2-1; tentatively, D is TRBD2 (5 bases). The CDR3 runs to 14 residues. Trimming removed 3 bases at V and 8 bases at J, with 14 bases between. Germline-derived CDR1 and CDR2 are KGHSH and LQKENI.